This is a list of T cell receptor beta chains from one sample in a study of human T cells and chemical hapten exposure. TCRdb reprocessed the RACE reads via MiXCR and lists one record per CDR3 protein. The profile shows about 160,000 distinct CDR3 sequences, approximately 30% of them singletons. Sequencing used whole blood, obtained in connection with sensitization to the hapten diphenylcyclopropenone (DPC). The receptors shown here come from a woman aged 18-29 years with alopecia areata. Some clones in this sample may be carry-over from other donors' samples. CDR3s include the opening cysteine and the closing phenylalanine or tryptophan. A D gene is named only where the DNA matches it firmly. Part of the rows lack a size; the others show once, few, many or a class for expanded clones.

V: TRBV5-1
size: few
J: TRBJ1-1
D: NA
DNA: TGCGCCAGCAGATTGGGGGACGAAGCTTTCTTT
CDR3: CASRLGDEAFF

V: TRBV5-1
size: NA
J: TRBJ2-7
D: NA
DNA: TGCGCCAGCAGCTTGGGTAATCCCTACGAGCAGTACTTC
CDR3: CASSLGNPYEQYF

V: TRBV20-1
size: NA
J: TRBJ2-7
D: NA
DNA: TGCAGTGCCAAGGAGGGGGGAGTCTACGAGCAGTACTTC
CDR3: CSAKEGGVYEQYF

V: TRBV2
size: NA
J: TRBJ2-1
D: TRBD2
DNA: TGTGCCACCCTCGGGGGGGAGCCCGAGCAGTTCTTC
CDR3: CATLGGEPEQFF

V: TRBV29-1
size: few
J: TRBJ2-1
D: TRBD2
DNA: TGCAGCGTTACTAGCGGGGTCAATGAGCAGTTCTTC
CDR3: CSVTSGVNEQFF

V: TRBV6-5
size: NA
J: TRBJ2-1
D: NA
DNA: TGTGCCAGCAGTTACTCGGGACCCTACAATGAGCAGTTCTTC
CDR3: CASSYSGPYNEQFF

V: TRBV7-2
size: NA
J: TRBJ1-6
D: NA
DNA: TGTGCCAGCAGCCCCCGGGACGGTAATTCACCCCTCCACTTT
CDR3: CASSPRDGNSPLHF

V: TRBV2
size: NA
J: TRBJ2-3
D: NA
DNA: TGTGCCAGCAGTGAAGCCCGAGCGGCTAGCACAGATACGCAGTATTTT
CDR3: CASSEARAASTDTQYF

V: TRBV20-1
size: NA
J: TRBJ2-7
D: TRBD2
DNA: TGCAGTGCTAGAGCGCCTCAACACTCGGGAGGGCAGTACTTC
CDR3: CSARAPQHSGGQYF

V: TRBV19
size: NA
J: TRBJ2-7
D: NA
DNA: TGTGCCAGTAGTATCGGGACTGAATCCTACGAGCAGTACTTC
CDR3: CASSIGTESYEQYF

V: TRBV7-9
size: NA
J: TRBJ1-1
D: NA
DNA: TGTGCCAGCAGCAAACGGGATATCTCTGAAGCTTTCTTT
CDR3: CASSKRDISEAFF

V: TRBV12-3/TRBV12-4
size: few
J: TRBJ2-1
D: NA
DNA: TGTGCCAGCCTTAGCAGATCCTACAATGAGCAGTTCTTC
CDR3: CASLSRSYNEQFF

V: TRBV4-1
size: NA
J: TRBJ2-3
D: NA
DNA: TGCGCCAGCAACAGGGTTGGGTCAGATACGCAGTATTTT
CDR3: CASNRVGSDTQYF

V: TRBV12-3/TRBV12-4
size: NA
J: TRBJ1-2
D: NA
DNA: TGTGCCAGCAGGTTTGACTTACAGGCCAACTATGGCTACACCTTC
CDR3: CASRFDLQANYGYTF

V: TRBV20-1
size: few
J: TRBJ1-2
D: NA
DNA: TGCAGTGCTGGACAAAACTATGGCTACACCTTC
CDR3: CSAGQNYGYTF

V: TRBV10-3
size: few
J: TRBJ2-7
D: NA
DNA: TGTGCCATCGGGGCCAACGTCTCCTACGAGCAGTACTTC
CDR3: CAIGANVSYEQYF

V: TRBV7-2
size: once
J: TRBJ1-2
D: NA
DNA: TGTGCCAGCAGCTTCTCTCGCGGATTCTATGGCTACACCTTC
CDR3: CASSFSRGFYGYTF

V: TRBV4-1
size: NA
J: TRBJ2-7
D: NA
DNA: TGCGCCAGCAGCCAAGAATTCGCCGGGACCCCCCACGAGCAGTACTTC
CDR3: CASSQEFAGTPHEQYF

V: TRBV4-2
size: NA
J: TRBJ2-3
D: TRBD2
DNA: TGTGCCAGCAGCCAAGGTACAGCGGGAGGAAATACGCAGTATTTT
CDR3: CASSQGTAGGNTQYF

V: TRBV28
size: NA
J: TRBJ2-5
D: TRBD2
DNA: TGTGCCAGCAGTATCCGGGGGGGCGGGTACCAAGAGACCCAGTACTTC
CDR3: CASSIRGGGYQETQYF

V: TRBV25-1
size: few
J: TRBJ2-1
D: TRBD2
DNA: TGTGCCAGCAGTGAATCTAGCGGGGGGAGCGATGAGCAGTTCTTC
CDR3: CASSESSGGSDEQFF

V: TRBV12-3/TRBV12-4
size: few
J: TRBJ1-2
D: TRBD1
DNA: TGTGCCAGCAGGAACTCCGGGACAGGGAGCTACTATGGCTACACCTTC
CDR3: CASRNSGTGSYYGYTF

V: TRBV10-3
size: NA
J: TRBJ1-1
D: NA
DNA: TGTGCCATCAGTGAGTCCAGGGGCACTGAAGCTTTCTTT
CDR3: CAISESRGTEAFF

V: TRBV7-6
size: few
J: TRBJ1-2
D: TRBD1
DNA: TGTGCCAGCAGCAAATCCGGGACAGGGGTCTATGGCTACACCTTC
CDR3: CASSKSGTGVYGYTF

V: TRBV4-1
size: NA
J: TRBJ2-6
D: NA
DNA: TGCGCCAGCAGCCAAGATGAAGGTACTGGGGCCAACGTCCTGACTTTC
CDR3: CASSQDEGTGANVLTF

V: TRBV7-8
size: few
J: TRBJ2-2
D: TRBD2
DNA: TGTGCCAGCAGCATGGGACTAGCGTTCACCGGGGAGCTGTTTTTT
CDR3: CASSMGLAFTGELFF

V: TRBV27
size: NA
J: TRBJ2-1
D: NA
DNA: TGTGCCAGCAGTCTGCGGGACCGACCCTACAATGAGCAGTTCTTC
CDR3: CASSLRDRPYNEQFF

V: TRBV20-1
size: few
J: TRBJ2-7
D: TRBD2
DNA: TGCAGTGCTAGAGGAGAGCGGGAGGGCCCCTACGAGCAGTACTTC
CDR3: CSARGEREGPYEQYF

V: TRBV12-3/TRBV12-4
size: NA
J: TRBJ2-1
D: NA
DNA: TGTGCCAGCAGTTTAGAGTTCTTC
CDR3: CASSLEFF

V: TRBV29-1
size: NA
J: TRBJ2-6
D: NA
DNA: TGCAGCGTTTTTACAGGCGCGGGGGCCAACGTCCTGACTTTC
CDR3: CSVFTGAGANVLTF

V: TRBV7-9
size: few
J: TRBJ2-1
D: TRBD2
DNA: TGTGCCAGCAGCTTACAGAGCCAGGGACTAGCGGTTAATGAGCAGTTCTTC
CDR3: CASSLQSQGLAVNEQFF

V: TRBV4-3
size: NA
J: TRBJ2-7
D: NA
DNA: TGCGCCAGCAGCCATGGAGGGGAAAGCTACGAGCAGTACTTC
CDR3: CASSHGGESYEQYF

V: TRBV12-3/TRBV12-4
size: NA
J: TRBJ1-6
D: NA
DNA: TGTGCCAGCAGTTTTTTGAGGGAGGGTTCACCCCTCCACTTT
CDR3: CASSFLREGSPLHF

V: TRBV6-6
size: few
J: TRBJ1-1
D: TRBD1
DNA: TGTGCCAGCAGGGGAGGACAGGGCCCTGAAGCTTTCTTT
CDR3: CASRGGQGPEAFF

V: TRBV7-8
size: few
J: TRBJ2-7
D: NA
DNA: TGTGGGACGGGAGACGAGCAGTACTTC
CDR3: CGTGDEQYF

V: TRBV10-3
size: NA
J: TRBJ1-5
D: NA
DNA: TGTGCCATCAGTGAGTCCGGGTCCCGCAATCAGCCCCAGCATTTT
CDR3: CAISESGSRNQPQHF

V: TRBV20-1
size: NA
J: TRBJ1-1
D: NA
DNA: TGCAGTGCTGGCTTTCCAGGGAGCACTGAAGCTTTCTTT
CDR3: CSAGFPGSTEAFF

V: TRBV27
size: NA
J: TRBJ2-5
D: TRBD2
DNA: TGTGCCAGCAGTCCTATGGGACTAGCGGGGGGGGAGACCCAGTACTTC
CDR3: CASSPMGLAGGETQYF

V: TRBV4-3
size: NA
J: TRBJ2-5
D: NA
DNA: TGCGCCAGCAGCCGGGATATACGGGTAGAGACCCAGTACTTC
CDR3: CASSRDIRVETQYF

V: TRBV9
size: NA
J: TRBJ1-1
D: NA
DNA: TGTGCCAGCAGCGATAGAGAGGGTATGAACACTGAAGCTTTCTTT
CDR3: CASSDREGMNTEAFF

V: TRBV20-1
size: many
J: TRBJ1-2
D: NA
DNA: TGCAGTGCTAGGAAAGGCTATGGCTACACCTTC
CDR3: CSARKGYGYTF

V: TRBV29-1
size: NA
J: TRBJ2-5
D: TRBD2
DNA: TGCAGCGTTGAAGAATTAGCGGGAGCGTACTTC
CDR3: CSVEELAGAYF

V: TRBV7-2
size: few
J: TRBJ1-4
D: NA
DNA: TGTGCCAGCAGCCGGGGTAGGGATGAAAAACTGTTTTTT
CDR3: CASSRGRDEKLFF

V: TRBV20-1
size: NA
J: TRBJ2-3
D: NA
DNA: TGCAGTGCTAGAGTAGGGGGTTGGGGGGCAGGTACGCAGTATTTT
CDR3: CSARVGGWGAGTQYF

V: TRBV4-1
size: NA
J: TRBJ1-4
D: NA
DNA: TGCGCCAGCAGCCAAGAATCAGGGGTGGGTGAAAAACTGTTTTTT
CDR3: CASSQESGVGEKLFF

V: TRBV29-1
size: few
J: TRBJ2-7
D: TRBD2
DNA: TGCAGCGCCGGGACTAGCCCATACGAGCAGTACTTC
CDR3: CSAGTSPYEQYF

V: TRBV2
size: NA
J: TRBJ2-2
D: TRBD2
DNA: TGTGCCAGCAGTGAAGTTATAGGACTAGCGGGAGACACCGGGGAGCTGTTTTTT
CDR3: CASSEVIGLAGDTGELFF

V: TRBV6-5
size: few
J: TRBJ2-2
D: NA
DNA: TGTGCCAGCAGTTACGGACGGGACACCGGGGAGCTGTTTTTT
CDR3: CASSYGRDTGELFF

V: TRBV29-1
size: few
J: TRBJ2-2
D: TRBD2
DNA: TGCAGCGCTAGAGCGGGGAGGAACACCGGGGAGCTGTTTTTT
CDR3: CSARAGRNTGELFF

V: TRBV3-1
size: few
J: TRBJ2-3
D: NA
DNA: TGTGCCAGCAGCCAAGAGCCGGGACTCTCTGATACGCAGTATTTT
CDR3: CASSQEPGLSDTQYF

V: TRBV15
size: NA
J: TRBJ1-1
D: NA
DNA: TGTGCCACCAGCCCTCGAGATGACAAGAACACTGAAGCTTTCTTT
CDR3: CATSPRDDKNTEAFF

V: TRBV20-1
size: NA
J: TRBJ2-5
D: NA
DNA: TGCAGTGCTTTCAAGGGGGGGGAGACCCAGTACTTC
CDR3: CSAFKGGETQYF